The 5 T cell receptor beta chains given below trace back to one sample, sequenced in a study of blood T cell repertoires in COVID-19. Here immunoSEQ multiplex PCR was the method, and the copy in TCRdb shows in-frame clones only, minus some. Of roughly 80,000 clones in the sample, roughly 86% are singletons; the top ten hold approximately 1.9%. Sequencing was done on a sample of peripheral blood. These receptors were obtained from an older woman with acute or convalescent COVID-19.

The genes are TRBV18 and TRBJ2-7; D is perhaps TRBD1 (5 bases). The ends were cut back, 2 bases at V and 7 bases at J, with 18 bases in the middle. Germline V gene lookup returns CDR1 KGHSH and CDR2 LQKENI. CDR3 size: 15 residues. The CDR3 protein is CASSPTQGYLGEQYF. The CDR3 nucleotides are TGTGCCAGCTCACCAACCCAGGGTTACCTGGGAGAGCAGTACTTC.

V and J are TRBV19 and TRBJ1-1; 8 nucleotides align to TRBD1. Germline V CDR1 and CDR2: LNHDA, SQIVND (reference sequence). J lost 5 bases, V lost 7 bases, and 9 bases had no gene match. The CDR3 is 14 residues long. CDR3 region: CASNPTGAGTEAFF. Here the CDR3 DNA reads TGTGCCAGTAACCCGACAGGGGCTGGAACTGAAGCTTTCTTT.

The chain couples TRBV4-1 to TRBJ1-2; D might be TRBD1 (6 bases). Trimming cost V 6 bases and J 4 bases, with 24 bases left between them. The CDR3 extends over 17 amino acids. Germline V gene lookup returns CDR1 MGHRA and CDR2 YSYEKL. DNA for the CDR3: TGCGCCAGCAGTTCACTCCCCAAACAGGGTAGAGCCTATGGCTACACCTTC. Amino acids: CASSSLPKQGRAYGYTF.

This sequence joins TRBV3-1 (or the pseudogene TRBV3-2) and TRBJ1-5, with a possible D match to TRBD1 (6 bases). V lost 6 bases, J lost 3 bases, and 9 bases lay in between. Germline V lookup: CDR1 LGHDT, CDR2 YNNKEL (reference sequence). This CDR3 is built from 13 residues. The CDR3 coding sequence is TGTGCCAGCAGTCGGGACAACAATCAGCCCCAGCATTTT. It encodes CASSRDNNQPQHF.

This rearrangement joins TRBV19 to TRBJ1-2, with D possibly being TRBD1 (6 bases). The CDR3 is 12 residues long. Trimming left V 6 bases short and J 4 bases short, with 9 bases between. Germline CDR1 reads LNHDA; CDR2 reads SQIVND (reference sequence). CDR3 DNA: TGTGCCAGTAGACCACAGGGCTATGGCTACACCTTC. It encodes CASRPQGYGYTF.